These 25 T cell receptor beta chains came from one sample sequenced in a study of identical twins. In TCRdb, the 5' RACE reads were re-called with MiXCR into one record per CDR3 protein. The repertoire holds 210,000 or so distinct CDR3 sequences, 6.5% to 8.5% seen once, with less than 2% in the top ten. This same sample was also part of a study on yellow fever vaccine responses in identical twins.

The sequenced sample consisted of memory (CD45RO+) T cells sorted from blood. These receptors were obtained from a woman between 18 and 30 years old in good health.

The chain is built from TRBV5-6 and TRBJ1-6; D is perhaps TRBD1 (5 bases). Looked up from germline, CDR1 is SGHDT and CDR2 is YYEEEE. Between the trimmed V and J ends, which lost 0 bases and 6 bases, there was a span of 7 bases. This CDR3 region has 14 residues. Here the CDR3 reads CASSLVTVNSPLHF. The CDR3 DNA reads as TGTGCCAGCAGCTTGGTGACAGTTAATTCACCCCTCCACTTT.

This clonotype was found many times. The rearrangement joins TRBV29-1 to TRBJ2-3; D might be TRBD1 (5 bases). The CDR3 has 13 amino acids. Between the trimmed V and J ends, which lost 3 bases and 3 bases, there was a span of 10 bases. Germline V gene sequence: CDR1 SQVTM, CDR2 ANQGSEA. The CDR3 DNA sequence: TGCAGCGTTGACGGAAAGGGGACAGATACGCAGTATTTT. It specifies CSVDGKGTDTQYF.

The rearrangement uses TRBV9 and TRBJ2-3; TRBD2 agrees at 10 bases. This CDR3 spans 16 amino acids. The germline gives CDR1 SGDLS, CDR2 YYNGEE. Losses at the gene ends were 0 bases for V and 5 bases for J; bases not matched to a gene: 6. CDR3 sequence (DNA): TGTGCCAGCAGCGTAGAGAGCGGGAGGGCGATAGATACGCAGTATTTT. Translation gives CASSVESGRAIDTQYF.

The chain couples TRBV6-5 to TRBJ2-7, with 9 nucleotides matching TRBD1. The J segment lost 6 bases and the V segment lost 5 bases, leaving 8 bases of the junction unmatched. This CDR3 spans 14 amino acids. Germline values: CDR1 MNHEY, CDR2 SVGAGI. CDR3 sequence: CASSTRTGVGEQYF. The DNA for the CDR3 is TGTGCCAGCAGTACTAGGACAGGGGTGGGCGAGCAGTACTTC.

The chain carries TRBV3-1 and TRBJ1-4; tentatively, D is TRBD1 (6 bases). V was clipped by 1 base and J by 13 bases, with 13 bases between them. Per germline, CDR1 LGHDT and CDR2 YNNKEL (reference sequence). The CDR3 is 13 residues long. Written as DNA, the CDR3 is TGTGCCAGCAGCCAAGCTTACAGGGAAGTACTGTTTTTT. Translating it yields CASSQAYREVLFF. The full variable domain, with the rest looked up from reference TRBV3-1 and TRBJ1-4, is DTAVSQTPKYLVTQMGNDKSIKCEQNLGHDTMYWYKQDSKKFLKIMFSYNNKELIINETVPNRFSPKSPDKAHLNLHINSLELGDSAVYFCASSQAYREVLFFGSGTQLSVL.

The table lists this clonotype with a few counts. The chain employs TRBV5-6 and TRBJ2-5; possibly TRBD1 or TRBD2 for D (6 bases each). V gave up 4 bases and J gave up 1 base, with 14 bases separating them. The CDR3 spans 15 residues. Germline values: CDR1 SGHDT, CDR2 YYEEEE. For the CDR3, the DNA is TGTGCCAGCAGCCTCGTAAGGGGGGCCCAAGAGACCCAGTACTTC. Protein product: CASSLVRGAQETQYF.

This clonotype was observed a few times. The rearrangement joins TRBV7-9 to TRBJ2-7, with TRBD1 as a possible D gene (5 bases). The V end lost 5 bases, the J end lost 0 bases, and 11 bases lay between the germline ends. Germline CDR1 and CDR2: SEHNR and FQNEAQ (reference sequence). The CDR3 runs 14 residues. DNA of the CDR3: TGTGCCAGCAGCGGACATTTTCACTCCTACGAGCAGTACTTC. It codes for CASSGHFHSYEQYF. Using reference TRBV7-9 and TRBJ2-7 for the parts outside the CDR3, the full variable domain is DTGVSQNPRHKITKRGQNVTFRCDPISEHNRLYWYRQTLGQGPEFLTYFQNEAQLEKSRLLSDRFSAERPKGSFSTLEIQRTEQGDSAMYLCASSGHFHSYEQYFGPGTRLTVT.

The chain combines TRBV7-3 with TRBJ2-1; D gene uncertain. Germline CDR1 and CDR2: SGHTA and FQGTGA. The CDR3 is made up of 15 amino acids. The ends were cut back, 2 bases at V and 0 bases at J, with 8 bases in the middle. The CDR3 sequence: CASSLGGASYNEQFF. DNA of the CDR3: TGTGCCAGCAGCTTAGGCGGTGCCTCCTACAATGAGCAGTTCTTC.

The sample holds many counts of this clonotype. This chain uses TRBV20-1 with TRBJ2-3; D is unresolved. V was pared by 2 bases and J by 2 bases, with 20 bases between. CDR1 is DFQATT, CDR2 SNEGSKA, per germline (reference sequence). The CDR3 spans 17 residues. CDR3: CSARIGRPEKTTDTQYF. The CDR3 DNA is TGCAGTGCTAGAATCGGTAGGCCAGAAAAAACCACAGATACGCAGTATTTT.

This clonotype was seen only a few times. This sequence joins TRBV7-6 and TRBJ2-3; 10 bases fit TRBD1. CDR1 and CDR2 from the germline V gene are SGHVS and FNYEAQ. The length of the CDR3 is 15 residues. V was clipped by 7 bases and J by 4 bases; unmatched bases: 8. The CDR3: CASNPRDRGSDTQYF. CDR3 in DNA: TGTGCCAGCAACCCCCGGGACAGGGGTTCAGATACGCAGTATTTT.

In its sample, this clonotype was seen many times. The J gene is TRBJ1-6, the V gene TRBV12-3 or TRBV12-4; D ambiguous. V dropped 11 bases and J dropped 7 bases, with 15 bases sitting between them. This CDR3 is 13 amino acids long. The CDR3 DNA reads TGTGCCGCGGGCGAGGCCCCGAATTCACCCCTCCACTTT. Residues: CAAGEAPNSPLHF.

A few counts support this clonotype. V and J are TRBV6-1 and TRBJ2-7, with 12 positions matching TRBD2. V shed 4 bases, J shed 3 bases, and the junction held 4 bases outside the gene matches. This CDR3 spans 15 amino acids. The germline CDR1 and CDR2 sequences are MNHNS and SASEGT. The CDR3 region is CASSAPTSGSYEQYF. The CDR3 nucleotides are TGTGCCAGCAGTGCCCCGACTAGCGGGAGCTACGAGCAGTACTTC.

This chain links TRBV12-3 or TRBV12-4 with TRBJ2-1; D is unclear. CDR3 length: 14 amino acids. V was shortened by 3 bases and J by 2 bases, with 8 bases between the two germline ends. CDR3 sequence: CASSFKVPYNEQFF. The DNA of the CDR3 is TGTGCCAGCAGTTTTAAGGTCCCCTACAATGAGCAGTTCTTC.

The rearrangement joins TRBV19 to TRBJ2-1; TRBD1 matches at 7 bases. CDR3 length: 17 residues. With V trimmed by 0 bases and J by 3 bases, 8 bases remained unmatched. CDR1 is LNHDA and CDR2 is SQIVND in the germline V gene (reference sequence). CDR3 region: CASSIEARTGSYNEQFF. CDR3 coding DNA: TGTGCCAGTAGTATAGAGGCAAGGACAGGAAGCTACAATGAGCAGTTCTTC.

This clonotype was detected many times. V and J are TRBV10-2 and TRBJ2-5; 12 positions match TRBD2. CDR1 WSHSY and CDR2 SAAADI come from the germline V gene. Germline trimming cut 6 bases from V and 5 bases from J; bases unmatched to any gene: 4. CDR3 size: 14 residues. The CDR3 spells CASRTSGSKETQYF. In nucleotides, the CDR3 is TGCGCCAGCAGGACTAGCGGGAGTAAGGAGACCCAGTACTTC.

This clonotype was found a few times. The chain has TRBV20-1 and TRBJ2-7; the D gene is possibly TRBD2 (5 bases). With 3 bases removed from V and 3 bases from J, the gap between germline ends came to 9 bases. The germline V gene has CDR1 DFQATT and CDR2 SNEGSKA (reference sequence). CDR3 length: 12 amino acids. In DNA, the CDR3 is TGCAGTGCTAGGGACTTACTCTACGAGCAGTACTTC. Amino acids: CSARDLLYEQYF.

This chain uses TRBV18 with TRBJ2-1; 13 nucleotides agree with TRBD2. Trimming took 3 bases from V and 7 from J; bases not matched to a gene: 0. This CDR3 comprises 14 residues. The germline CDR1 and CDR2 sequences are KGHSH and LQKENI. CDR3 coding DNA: TGTGCCAGCTCACCGGGACTAGCGGGGAATGAGCAGTTCTTC. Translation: CASSPGLAGNEQFF.

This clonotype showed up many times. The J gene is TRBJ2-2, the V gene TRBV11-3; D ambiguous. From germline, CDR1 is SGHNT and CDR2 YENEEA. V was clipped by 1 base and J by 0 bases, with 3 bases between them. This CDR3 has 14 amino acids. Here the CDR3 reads CASSLVANTGELFF. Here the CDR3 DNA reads TGTGCCAGCAGCTTAGTTGCGAACACCGGGGAGCTGTTTTTT.

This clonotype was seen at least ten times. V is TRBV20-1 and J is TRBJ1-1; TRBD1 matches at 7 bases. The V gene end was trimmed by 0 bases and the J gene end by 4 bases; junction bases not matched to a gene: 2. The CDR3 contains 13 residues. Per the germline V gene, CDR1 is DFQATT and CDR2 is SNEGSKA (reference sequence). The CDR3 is CSARDQGVTEAFF. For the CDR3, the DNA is TGCAGTGCTAGAGATCAGGGGGTCACTGAAGCTTTCTTT.

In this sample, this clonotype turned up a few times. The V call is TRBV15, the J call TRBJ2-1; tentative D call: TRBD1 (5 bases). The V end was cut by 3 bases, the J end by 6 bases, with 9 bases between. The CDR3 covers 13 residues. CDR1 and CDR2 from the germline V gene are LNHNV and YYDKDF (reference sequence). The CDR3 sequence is CATSSQGGNEQFF. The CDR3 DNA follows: TGTGCCACCAGCAGCCAGGGTGGCAATGAGCAGTTCTTC.

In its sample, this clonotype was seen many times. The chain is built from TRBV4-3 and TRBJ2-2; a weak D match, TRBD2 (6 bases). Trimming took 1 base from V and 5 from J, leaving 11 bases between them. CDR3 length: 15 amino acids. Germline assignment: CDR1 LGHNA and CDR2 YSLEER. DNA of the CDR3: TGCGCCAGCAGCCAAGCAGTGCGGGATACCGGGGAGCTGTTTTTT. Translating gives CASSQAVRDTGELFF.

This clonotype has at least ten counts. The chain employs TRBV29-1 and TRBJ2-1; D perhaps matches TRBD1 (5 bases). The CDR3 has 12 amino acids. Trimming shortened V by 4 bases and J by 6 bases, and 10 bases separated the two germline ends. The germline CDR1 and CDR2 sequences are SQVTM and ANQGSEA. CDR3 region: CSVVVGVNEQFF. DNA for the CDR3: TGCAGCGTTGTTGTAGGGGTCAATGAGCAGTTCTTC.

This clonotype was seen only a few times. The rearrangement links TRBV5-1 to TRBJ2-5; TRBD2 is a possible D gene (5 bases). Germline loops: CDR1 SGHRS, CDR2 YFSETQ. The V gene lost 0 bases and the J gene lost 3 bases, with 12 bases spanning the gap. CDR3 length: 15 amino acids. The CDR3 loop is CASSLAMLGEETQYF. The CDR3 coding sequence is TGCGCCAGCAGCTTGGCTATGCTGGGAGAAGAGACCCAGTACTTC.

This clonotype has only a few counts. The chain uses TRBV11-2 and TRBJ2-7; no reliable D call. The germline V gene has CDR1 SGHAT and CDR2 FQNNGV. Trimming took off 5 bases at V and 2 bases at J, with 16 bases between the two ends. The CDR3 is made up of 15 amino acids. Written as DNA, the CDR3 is TGTGCCAGCAGCCCCCGGCCCCGTCCCCCCTACGAGCAGTACTTC. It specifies CASSPRPRPPYEQYF.

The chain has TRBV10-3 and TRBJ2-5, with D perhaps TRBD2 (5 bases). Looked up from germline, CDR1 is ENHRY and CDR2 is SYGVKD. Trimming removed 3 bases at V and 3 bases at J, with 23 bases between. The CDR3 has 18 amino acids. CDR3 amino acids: CAISDETVTITSEETQYF. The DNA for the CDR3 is TGTGCCATCAGTGACGAAACGGTCACCATTACTAGTGAAGAGACCCAGTACTTC.